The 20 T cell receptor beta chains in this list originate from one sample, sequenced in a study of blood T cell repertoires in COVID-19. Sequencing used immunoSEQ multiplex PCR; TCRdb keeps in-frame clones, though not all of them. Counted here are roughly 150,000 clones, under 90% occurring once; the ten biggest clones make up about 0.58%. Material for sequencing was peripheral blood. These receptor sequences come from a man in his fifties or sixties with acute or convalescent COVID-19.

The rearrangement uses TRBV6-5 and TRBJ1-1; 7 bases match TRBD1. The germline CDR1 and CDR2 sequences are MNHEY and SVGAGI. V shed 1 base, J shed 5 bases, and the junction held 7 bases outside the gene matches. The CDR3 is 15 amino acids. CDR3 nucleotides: TGTGCCAGCAGTTACTTTTCAGGGGGAAATACTGAAGCTTTCTTT. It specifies CASSYFSGGNTEAFF.

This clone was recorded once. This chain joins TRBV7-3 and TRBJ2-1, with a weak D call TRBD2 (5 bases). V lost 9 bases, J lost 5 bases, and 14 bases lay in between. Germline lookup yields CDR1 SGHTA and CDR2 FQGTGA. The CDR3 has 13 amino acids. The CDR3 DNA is TGTGCCAGTGCGGGTCCCGGAAACAATGAGCAGTTCTTC. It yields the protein CASAGPGNNEQFF.

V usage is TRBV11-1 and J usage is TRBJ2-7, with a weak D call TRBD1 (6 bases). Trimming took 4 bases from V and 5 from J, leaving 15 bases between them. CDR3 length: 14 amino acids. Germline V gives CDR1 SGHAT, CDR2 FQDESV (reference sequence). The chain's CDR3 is CASSSGRQGNEQYF. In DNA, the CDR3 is TGTGCCAGCAGCTCGGGGCGGCAGGGGAACGAGCAGTACTTC.

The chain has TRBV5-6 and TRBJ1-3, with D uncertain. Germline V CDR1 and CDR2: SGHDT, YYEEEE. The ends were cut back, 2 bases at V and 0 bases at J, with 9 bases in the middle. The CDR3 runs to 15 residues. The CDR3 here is CASSLLLSSGNTIYF. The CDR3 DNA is TGTGCCAGCAGCTTATTGTTGAGCTCTGGAAACACCATATATTTT.

CDR3 amino acids: CAIRGQINTEAFF. CDR3 DNA sequence: TGTGCCATCAGGGGACAGATAAACACTGAAGCTTTCTTT. V usage is TRBV10-3 and J usage is TRBJ1-1; TRBD1 matches 7 bases. Germline lookup yields CDR1 ENHRY and CDR2 SYGVKD. V lost 6 bases and J lost 2; bases outside the gene matches: 3. The CDR3 contains 13 residues.

The DNA for the CDR3 is TGTGCCAGCAGCTTGGCAACTCGGGGGGGGGACTCCTACGAGCAGTACTTC. This sequence encodes CASSLATRGGDSYEQYF. The chain joins TRBV5-4 to TRBJ2-7, with 8 nucleotides matching TRBD2. CDR3 length: 17 amino acids. Germline loops: CDR1 SGHNT, CDR2 YYREEE (reference sequence). The junction had 8 bases not matched to a gene; V was cut back by 0 bases and J by 0 bases. Full variable domain (missing parts from reference TRBV5-4 and TRBJ2-7): ETGVTQSPTHLIKTRGQQVTLRCSSQSGHNTVSWYQQALGQGPQFIFQYYREEENGRGNFPPRFSGLQFPNYSSELNVNALELDDSALYLCASSLATRGGDSYEQYFGPGTRLTVT.

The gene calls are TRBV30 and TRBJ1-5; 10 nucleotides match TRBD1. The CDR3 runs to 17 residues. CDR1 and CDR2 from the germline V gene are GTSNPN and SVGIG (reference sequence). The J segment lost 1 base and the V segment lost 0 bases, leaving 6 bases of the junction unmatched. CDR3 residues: CAWSVGQGVFSNQPQHF. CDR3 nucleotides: TGTGCCTGGAGTGTAGGACAGGGGGTGTTCAGCAATCAGCCCCAGCATTTT.

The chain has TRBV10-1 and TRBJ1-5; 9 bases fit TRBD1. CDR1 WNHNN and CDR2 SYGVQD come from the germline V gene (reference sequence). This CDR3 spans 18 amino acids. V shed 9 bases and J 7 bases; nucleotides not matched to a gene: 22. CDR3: CARGPYGTGCFMGQPQHF. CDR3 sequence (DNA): TGCGCCAGGGGTCCTTACGGGACAGGGTGTTTCATGGGACAGCCCCAGCATTTT.

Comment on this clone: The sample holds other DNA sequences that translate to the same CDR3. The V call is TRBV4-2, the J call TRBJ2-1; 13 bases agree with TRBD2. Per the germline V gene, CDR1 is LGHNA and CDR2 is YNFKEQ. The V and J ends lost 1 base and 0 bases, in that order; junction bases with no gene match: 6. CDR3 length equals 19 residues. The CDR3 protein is CASSQGTSGGPSSYNEQFF. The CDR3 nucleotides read TGTGCCAGCAGCCAAGGGACTAGCGGGGGCCCGAGCTCCTACAATGAGCAGTTCTTC.

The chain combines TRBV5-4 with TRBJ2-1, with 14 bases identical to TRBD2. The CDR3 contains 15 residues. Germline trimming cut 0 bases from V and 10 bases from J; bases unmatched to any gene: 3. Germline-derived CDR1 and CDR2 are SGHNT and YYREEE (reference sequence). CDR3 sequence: CASSLGGLAGGEQFF. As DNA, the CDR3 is TGTGCCAGCAGCTTGGGAGGACTAGCGGGAGGCGAGCAGTTCTTC.

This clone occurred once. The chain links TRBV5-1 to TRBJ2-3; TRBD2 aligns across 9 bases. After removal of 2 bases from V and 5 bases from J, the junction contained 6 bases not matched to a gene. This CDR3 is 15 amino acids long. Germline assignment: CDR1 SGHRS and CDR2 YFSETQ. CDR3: CASSLAGGRRDTQYF. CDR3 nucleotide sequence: TGCGCCAGCAGCTTAGCGGGGGGTCGGAGAGATACGCAGTATTTT.

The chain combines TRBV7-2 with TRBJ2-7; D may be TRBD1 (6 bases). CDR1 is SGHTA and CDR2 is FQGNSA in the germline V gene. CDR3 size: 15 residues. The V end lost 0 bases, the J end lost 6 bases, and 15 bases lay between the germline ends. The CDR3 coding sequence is TGTGCCAGCAGCTTAGCTAGGGGGTCTCGAGGCGAGCAGTACTTC. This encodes CASSLARGSRGEQYF.

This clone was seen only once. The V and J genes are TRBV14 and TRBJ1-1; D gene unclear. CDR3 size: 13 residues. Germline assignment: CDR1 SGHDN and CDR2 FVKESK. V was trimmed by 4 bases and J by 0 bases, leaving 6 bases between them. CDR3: CASSLSLNTEAFF. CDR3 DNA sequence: TGTGCCAGCAGCCTGAGTCTGAACACTGAAGCTTTCTTT.

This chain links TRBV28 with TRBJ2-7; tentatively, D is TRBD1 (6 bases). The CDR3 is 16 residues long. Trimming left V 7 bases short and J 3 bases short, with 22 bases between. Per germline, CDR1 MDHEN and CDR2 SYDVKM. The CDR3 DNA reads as TGTGCCAGCATCCAAAGGGCTCAGGGGAAATTCTACGAGCAGTACTTC. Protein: CASIQRAQGKFYEQYF.

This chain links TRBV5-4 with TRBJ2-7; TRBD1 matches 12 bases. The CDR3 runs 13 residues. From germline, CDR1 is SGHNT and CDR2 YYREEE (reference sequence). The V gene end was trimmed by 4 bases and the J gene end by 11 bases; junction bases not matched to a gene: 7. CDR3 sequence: CASSPGTGGVEYF. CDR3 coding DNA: TGTGCCAGCAGCCCCGGGACAGGGGGCGTTGAGTACTTC.

In DNA, the CDR3 is TGTGCCAGCAGTTTGACAGACAACTATGGCTACACCTTC. It translates to CASSLTDNYGYTF. The J gene is TRBJ1-2, the V gene TRBV6-5; D perhaps matches TRBD1 (5 bases). Between the trimmed V and J ends, which lost 4 bases and 2 bases, there was a span of 8 bases. The CDR3 totals 13 residues. Germline assignment: CDR1 MNHEY and CDR2 SVGAGI.

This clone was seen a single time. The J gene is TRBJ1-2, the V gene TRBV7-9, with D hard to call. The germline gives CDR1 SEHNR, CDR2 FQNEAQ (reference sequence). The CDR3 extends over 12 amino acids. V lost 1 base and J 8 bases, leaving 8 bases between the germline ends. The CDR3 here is CASSLDVRGYTF. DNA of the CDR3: TGTGCCAGCAGCTTAGATGTGAGGGGCTACACCTTC.

CDR3 nucleotides: TGTGCCAGCAGCCCAGGTCCCTCTGGGGCCAACGTCCTGACTTTC. Protein: CASSPGPSGANVLTF. This rearrangement joins TRBV5-4 to TRBJ2-6; D uncertain. Germline CDR1 reads SGHNT; CDR2 reads YYREEE (reference sequence). Between the trimmed V and J ends, which lost 4 bases and 0 bases, there was a span of 8 bases. The CDR3 is made up of 15 amino acids.

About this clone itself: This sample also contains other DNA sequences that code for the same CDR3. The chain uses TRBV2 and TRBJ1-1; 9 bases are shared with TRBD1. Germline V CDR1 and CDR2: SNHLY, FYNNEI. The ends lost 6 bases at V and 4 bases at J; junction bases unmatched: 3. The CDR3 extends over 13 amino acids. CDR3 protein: CASSGQGSTEAFF. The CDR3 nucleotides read TGTGCCAGCAGCGGACAGGGGTCCACTGAAGCTTTCTTT.

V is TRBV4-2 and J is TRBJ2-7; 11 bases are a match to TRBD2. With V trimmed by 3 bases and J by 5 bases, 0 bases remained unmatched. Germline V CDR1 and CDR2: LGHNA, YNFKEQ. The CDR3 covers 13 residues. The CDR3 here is CASSQGLADEQYF. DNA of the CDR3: TGTGCCAGCAGCCAGGGACTAGCGGACGAGCAGTACTTC.